The clone carrying this T cell receptor (beta chain) was detected only once. This specimen belongs to a study of blood T cell repertoires in COVID-19. On the study more broadly: From the United States, Italy and Spain came samples of acute and convalescent COVID-19. PBMCs, B-cell-depleted T cells, or T cells provided the cDNA or gDNA that made up the material.

Clones were sequenced by immunoSEQ multiplex PCR, and TCRdb holds only the in-frame ones, with some missing. Here the sample spans some 290,000 clones, more than 85% being singletons. The CDR3 loop spans 14 amino acids. From germline, CDR1 is LNHDA and CDR2 SQIVND (reference sequence). Germline trimming cut 6 bases from V and 6 bases from J; bases unmatched to any gene: 6. Individuals in the exposed group had encountered a COVID-19 case within 2 weeks preceding study entry. The sequenced sample was PBMCs or T cells enriched from blood (not recorded which). The gene calls are TRBV19 and TRBJ2-3; 10 bases are a match to TRBD2. This TCR was recovered from a young woman who had been exposed to COVID-19. Written as DNA, the CDR3 is TGTGCCAGTAGCGAGCGGGGGGGCAGGGATACGCAGTATTTT. Amino acid sequence: CASSERGGRDTQYF.